This T cell receptor (beta chain) was recovered during a study of PD-L1 blockade in urothelial cancer. With V trimmed by 2 bases and J by 4 bases, 2 bases remained unmatched. The germline gives CDR1 SGHVS, CDR2 FQNEAQ. The CDR3 consists of 15 residues. Clones were read by immunoSEQ multiplex PCR, and TCRdb kept only the in-frame ones, dropping some. The sample lists 90,000 to 100,000 clones; roughly 89% were seen once. Time point defined: pretreatment peripheral blood. Sequenced material: PBMCs, taken around atezolizumab (anti-PD-L1) treatment. This clonotype originated in a man in his 60s with urothelial cancer. The rearrangement uses TRBV7-8 and TRBJ2-2; TRBD1 aligns across 9 bases. CDR3 sequence: CASSLHRGPTGELFF. CDR3 DNA sequence: TGTGCCAGCAGCTTACACAGGGGGCCCACCGGGGAGCTGTTTTTT.